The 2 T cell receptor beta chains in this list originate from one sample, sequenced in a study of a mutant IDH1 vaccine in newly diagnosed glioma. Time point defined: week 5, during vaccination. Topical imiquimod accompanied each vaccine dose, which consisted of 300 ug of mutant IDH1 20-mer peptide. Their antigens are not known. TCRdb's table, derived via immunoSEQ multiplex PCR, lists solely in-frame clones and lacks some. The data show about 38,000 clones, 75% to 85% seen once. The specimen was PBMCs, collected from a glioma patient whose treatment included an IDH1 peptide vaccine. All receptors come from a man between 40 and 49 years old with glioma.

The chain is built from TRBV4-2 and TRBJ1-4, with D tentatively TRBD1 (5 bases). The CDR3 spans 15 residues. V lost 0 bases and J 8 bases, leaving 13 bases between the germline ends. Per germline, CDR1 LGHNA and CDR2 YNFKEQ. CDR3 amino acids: CASSQEGLGREKLFF. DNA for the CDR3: TGTGCCAGCAGCCAAGAGGGACTCGGACGGGAAAAACTGTTTTTT.

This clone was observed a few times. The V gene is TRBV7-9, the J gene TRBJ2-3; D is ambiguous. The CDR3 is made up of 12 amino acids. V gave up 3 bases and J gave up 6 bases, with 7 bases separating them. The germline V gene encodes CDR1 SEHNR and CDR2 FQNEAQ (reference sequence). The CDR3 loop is CASSFEVDTQYF. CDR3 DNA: TGTGCCAGCAGCTTTGAGGTGGATACGCAGTATTTT.